The clone carrying this T cell receptor (beta chain) was seen many times. As yet, its antigen is unknown. This sample is part of a study of T cells in Graves' hyperthyroidism and ophthalmopathy. About the research overall: Before treatment of any kind, peripheral blood was taken at initial diagnosis.

Patients having uncontrolled infection, another autoimmune disease, pregnancy or lactation were not included. Together with thyroid ultrasound, orbital computed tomography, serum thyroxine and TRAb, clinical symptoms were used for diagnoses. Using RNA transcripts as the source, TCR beta CDR3 regions were amplified. The TCR CDR3 was amplified in a first-round RT-PCR using the HTBI primer set. TCRdb re-called the multiplex PCR reads with MiXCR, one entry per CDR3 protein. The data hold hundreds of thousands of distinct CDR3 sequences, with roughly 15% observed a single time. Study-wide points: With a median lead of 6.5 months before onset, the model predicted ophthalmopathy.

This receptor was taken from a woman aged 45 to 65 with Graves' ophthalmopathy. Material: blood.

The CDR3 DNA follows: TGTGCCAGCAGTTTATTAACAGGGATTGTGACTAGCGGGAGCACAGATACGCAGTATTTT. Encoded protein: CASSLLTGIVTSGSTDTQYF. This chain uses TRBV27 with TRBJ2-3, with 10 bases aligning to TRBD2. With 1 base clipped from V and 0 bases from J, the junction kept 13 bases outside the gene matches. The CDR3 length is 20 residues. CDR1 is MNHEY, CDR2 SMNVEV, per germline (reference sequence).